This paragraph reports one TCR beta chain. Sequenced by immunoSEQ multiplex PCR; TCRdb stores in-frame clones only, minus some. This table holds tens of thousands of clones, roughly 98% found once. CDR1 SEHNR and CDR2 FQNEAQ come from the germline V gene (reference sequence). Trimming shortened V by 0 bases and J by 5 bases, and 8 bases separated the two germline ends. CDR3 size: 14 residues. The record originates from a study of technical replicates of blood from a handful of donors. The TCR comes from a human donor in good health. The sequenced sample consisted of T cells isolated from PBMCs. The rearrangement uses TRBV7-9 and TRBJ2-1; D possibly corresponds to TRBD1 (5 bases). This CDR3 reads CASSLAREHNEQFF. The CDR3 DNA is TGTGCCAGCAGCTTAGCCAGGGAACACAATGAGCAGTTCTTC.